The present T cell receptor (beta chain) was sequenced within a study of cytomegalovirus exposure and HLA in healthy donors. Study-wide results and caveats: TRBV6-2, TRBV6-3 and some other V segments were excluded as indistinguishable. Altogether, 160 or so TCR beta chains were recorded as cytomegalovirus-associated.

About this clone itself: The antigen is unknown.

The CDR3 has 16 residues. The V and J ends lost 1 base and 0 bases respectively, with 11 bases between them. Germline loops: CDR1 LGHNA, CDR2 YSLEER. PCR amplification relied on 60 Vbeta primers (plus 13 Jbeta primers). The table came from immunoSEQ multiplex PCR; TCRdb's copy has only in-frame clones and leaves some out. The sample has under 150,000 clones. This chain uses TRBV4-3 with TRBJ2-3; possible D gene TRBD2, 6 bases. This clonotype was obtained from a woman in her thirties or forties in good health and CMV-seronegative. Sequencing used PBMCs. The CDR3 reads CASSQVKAGSTDTQYF. In DNA, the CDR3 is TGCGCCAGCAGCCAAGTAAAGGCGGGGAGCACAGATACGCAGTATTTT.